This TCR beta chain was found in a study of blood T cell repertoires in COVID-19. The table came from immunoSEQ multiplex PCR; TCRdb's copy has only in-frame clones and leaves some out. The sample includes about 42,000 clones, around 81% seen only once; the top ten take 5% to 6.5%. The germline gives CDR1 SEHNR, CDR2 FQNEAQ (reference sequence). V was shortened by 5 bases and J by 7 bases, with 14 bases between the two germline ends. The CDR3 is 13 amino acids. The sequencing sample was made of peripheral blood. The sequence came from a man in his forties or fifties with active COVID-19. This chain connects TRBV7-9 to TRBJ1-2; D uncertain. DNA for the CDR3: TGTGCCAGCAGCCACGCAGAGGTGCGTGGCTACACCTTC. It is translated as CASSHAEVRGYTF.